These 9 T cell receptor beta chains were all obtained from the same sample, sequenced in a study of cytomegalovirus exposure and HLA in healthy donors. Both 60 Vbeta primers and 13 Jbeta primers went into the PCR. The table came from immunoSEQ multiplex PCR; TCRdb's copy has only in-frame clones and leaves some out. This table has over 100,000 clones, approximately 70% appearing once. The sequenced material came from PBMCs. These receptors were collected from a man aged 25-45 years in good health and CMV-seropositive.

The chain joins TRBV6-6 to TRBJ1-2; TRBD1 agrees at 9 bases. The CDR3 spans 15 residues. Losses at the gene ends were 5 bases for V and 10 bases for J; bases not matched to a gene: 14. In germline, CDR1 is MNHNY, CDR2 SVGAGI (reference sequence). The CDR3 sequence is CASSPTNPDRGDYTF. The CDR3 coding sequence is TGTGCCAGCAGTCCTACGAACCCGGACAGGGGAGACTACACCTTC.

The gene calls are TRBV6-5 and TRBJ2-2, with 7 bases matching TRBD2. This CDR3 has 15 amino acids. V shed 2 bases, J shed 6 bases, and the junction held 6 bases outside the gene matches. The germline CDR1 and CDR2 sequences are MNHEY and SVGAGI. CDR3 residues: CASSYQSSGAGELFF. In DNA, the CDR3 is TGTGCCAGCAGTTACCAGTCCAGCGGGGCCGGGGAGCTGTTTTTT.

On this clone itself: An end of the junction does not agree with germline; a read error may underlie this. The J gene is TRBJ2-6, the V gene TRBV30; TRBD1 might be the D (8 bases). The germline CDR1 and CDR2 sequences are GTSNPN and SVGIG (reference sequence). CDR3 length: 20 residues. The DNA of the CDR3 is TGTGCCTGGAGTGTAACAGGGGGGGGGCCTATAGGTGCTGGGGCCAACGGCCTGACTTTC. It encodes CAWSVTGGGPIGAGANGLTF.

CDR3: CASSFGQGGYGYTF. In DNA, the CDR3 is TGTGCCAGCAGTTTCGGACAGGGGGGCTATGGCTACACCTTC. V is TRBV5-8 and J is TRBJ1-2, with 10 bases matching TRBD1. This CDR3 comprises 14 residues. CDR1 is SGHTS, CDR2 YDEGEE, per germline. V was clipped by 5 bases and J by 4 bases; unmatched bases: 5. Combining the CDR3 with reference TRBV5-8 and TRBJ1-2 gives the whole variable domain EAGVTQSPTHLIKTRGQQATLRCSPISGHTSVYWYQQALGLGLQFLLWYDEGEERNRGNFPPRFSGRQFPNYSSELNVNALELEDSALYLCASSFGQGGYGYTFGSGTRLTVV.

V usage is TRBV30 and J usage is TRBJ1-2, with 8 bases lining up with TRBD1. Trimming took 0 bases from V and 3 from J; bases not matched to a gene: 0. The CDR3 loop spans 13 amino acids. From germline, CDR1 is GTSNPN and CDR2 SVGIG (reference sequence). The CDR3 reads CAWSVQGDYGYTF. The CDR3 coding sequence is TGTGCCTGGAGTGTACAGGGGGACTATGGCTACACCTTC.

This rearrangement joins TRBV29-1 to TRBJ2-1, with 9 bases lining up with TRBD1. The trim removed 1 base at V and 8 bases at J, leaving 12 bases unmatched. Germline V gene sequence: CDR1 SQVTM, CDR2 ANQGSEA. The CDR3 is 16 amino acids. CDR3 sequence: CSVEGPPDRGFDEQFF. Written as DNA, the CDR3 is TGCAGCGTTGAAGGGCCTCCCGACAGGGGGTTTGATGAGCAGTTCTTC.

The rearrangement links TRBV30 to TRBJ1-6, with TRBD1 matching 7 bases. Germline V gives CDR1 GTSNPN, CDR2 SVGIG (reference sequence). The trim removed 3 bases at V and 10 bases at J, leaving 6 bases unmatched. This CDR3 spans 13 amino acids. The CDR3 reads CAWSEQGKSPLHF. For the CDR3, the DNA is TGTGCCTGGAGCGAACAGGGGAAATCACCCCTCCACTTT.

The gene calls are TRBV25-1 and TRBJ2-5; 12 bases match TRBD2. CDR3 size: 17 residues. Trimming at V came to 5 bases and at J to 3 bases, leaving 10 bases not matched to a gene. The germline V gene has CDR1 MGHDK and CDR2 SYGVNS. CDR3 nucleotide sequence: TGTGCCAGCAGTTTTTCCTGGACTAGCGGGAAGAAAGAGACCCAGTACTTC. Translating gives CASSFSWTSGKKETQYF. The whole variable domain, filled in from reference TRBV25-1 and TRBJ2-5, reads EADIYQTPRYLVIGTGKKITLECSQTMGHDKMYWYQQDPGMELHLIHYSYGVNSTEKGDLSSESTVSRIRTEHFPLTLESARPSHTSQYLCASSFSWTSGKKETQYFGPGTRLLVL.

The rearrangement links TRBV5-1 to TRBJ1-1, with a possible D match to TRBD1 (6 bases). From germline, CDR1 is SGHRS and CDR2 YFSETQ. V lost 7 bases and J 2 bases, leaving 21 bases between the germline ends. The CDR3 spans 16 residues. CDR3 sequence: CASGPDPGTTNTEAFF. In DNA form, the CDR3 reads TGCGCCAGCGGCCCGGACCCCGGGACAACCAACACTGAAGCTTTCTTT.